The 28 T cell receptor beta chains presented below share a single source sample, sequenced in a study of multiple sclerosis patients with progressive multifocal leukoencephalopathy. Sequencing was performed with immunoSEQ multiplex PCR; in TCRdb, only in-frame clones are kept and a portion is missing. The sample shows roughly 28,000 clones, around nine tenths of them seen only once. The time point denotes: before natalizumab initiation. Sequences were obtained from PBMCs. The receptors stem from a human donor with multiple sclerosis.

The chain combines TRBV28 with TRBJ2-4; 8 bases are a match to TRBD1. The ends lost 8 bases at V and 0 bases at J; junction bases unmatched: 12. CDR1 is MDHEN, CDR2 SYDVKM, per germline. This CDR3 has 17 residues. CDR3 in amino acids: CASCRPGTGGAKNIQYF. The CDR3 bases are TGTGCCAGCTGCCGTCCTGGGACAGGCGGAGCCAAAAACATTCAGTACTTC.

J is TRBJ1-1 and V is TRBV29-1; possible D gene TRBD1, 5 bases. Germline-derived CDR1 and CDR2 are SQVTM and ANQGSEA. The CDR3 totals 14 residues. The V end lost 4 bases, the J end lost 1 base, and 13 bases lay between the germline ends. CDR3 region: CSVAAGFTNTEAFF. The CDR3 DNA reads TGCAGCGTTGCGGCAGGGTTTACGAACACTGAAGCTTTCTTT.

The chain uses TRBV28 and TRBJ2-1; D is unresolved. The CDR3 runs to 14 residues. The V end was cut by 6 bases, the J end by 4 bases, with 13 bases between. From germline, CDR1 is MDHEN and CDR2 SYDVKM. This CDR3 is CASSQRTEYNEQFF. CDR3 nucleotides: TGTGCCAGCAGCCAACGGACGGAATACAATGAGCAGTTCTTC.

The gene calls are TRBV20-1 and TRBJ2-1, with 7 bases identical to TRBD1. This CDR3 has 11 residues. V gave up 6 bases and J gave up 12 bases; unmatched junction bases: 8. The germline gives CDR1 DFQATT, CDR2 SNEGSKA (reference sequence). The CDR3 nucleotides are TGCAGTGCCCGACAGGGAGAGGGGCAGTTCTTC. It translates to CSARQGEGQFF.

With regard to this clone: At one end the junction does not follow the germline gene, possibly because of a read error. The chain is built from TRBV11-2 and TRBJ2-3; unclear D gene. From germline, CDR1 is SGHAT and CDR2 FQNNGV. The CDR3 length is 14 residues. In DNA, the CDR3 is TGTGCCGGCAGCTTAAGTTCAGCGCCAGATACGCAGTATTTT. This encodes CAGSLSSAPDTQYF.

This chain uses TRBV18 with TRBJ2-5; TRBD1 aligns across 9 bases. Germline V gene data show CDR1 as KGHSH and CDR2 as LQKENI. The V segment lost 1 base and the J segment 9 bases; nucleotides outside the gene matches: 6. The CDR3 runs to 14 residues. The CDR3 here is CASSPQGQGQPQYF. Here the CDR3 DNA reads TGTGCCAGCTCACCACAGGGACAGGGTCAGCCCCAGTACTTC.

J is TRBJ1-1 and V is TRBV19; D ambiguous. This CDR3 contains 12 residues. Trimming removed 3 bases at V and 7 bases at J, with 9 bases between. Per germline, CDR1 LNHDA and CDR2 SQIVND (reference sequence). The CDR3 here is CASSIRTGEAFF. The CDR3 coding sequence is TGTGCCAGTAGTATCCGGACGGGTGAAGCTTTCTTT. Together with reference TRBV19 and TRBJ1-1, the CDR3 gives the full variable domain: DGGITQSPKYLFRKEGQNVTLSCEQNLNHDAMYWYRQDPGQGLRLIYYSQIVNDFQKGDIAEGYSVSREKKESFPLTVTSAQKNPTAFYLCASSIRTGEAFFGQGTRLTVV.

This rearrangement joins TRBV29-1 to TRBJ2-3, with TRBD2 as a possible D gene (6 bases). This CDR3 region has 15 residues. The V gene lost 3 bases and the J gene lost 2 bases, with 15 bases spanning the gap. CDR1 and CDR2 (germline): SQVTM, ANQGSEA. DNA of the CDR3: TGCAGCGTTGAGCGGCGGGGCCGCTACACAGATACGCAGTATTTT. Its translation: CSVERRGRYTDTQYF.

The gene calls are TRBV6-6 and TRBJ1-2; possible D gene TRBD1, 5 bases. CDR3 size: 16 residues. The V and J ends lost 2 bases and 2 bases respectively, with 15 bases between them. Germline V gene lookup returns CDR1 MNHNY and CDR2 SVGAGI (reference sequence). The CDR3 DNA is TGTGCCAGCAGTTACCGGCAGGGATGGGCCAACTATGGCTACACCTTC. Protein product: CASSYRQGWANYGYTF.

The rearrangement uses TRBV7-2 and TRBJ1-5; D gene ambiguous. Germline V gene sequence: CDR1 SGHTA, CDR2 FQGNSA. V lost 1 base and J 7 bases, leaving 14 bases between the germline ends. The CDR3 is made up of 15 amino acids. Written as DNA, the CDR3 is TGTGCCAGCAGCTTAGTATCGGGGTCGGAGCAGCCCCAGCATTTT. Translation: CASSLVSGSEQPQHF.

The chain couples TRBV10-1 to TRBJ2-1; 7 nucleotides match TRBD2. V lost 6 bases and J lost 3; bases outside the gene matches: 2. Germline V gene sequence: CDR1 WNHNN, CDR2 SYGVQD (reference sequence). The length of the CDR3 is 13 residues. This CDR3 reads CASSRTSYNEQFF. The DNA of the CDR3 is TGCGCCAGCAGCCGGACTAGCTACAATGAGCAGTTCTTC.

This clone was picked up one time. The DNA for the CDR3 is TGTGCCAGCAGCACGAGCCCGACAGGCCGCACGAATACGCAGTATTTT. Protein product: CASSTSPTGRTNTQYF. V is TRBV7-8 and J is TRBJ2-3, with a tentative D call TRBD1 (6 bases). CDR3 length: 16 residues. Trimming cost V 5 bases and J 7 bases, with 22 bases left between them. CDR1 and CDR2 (germline): SGHVS, FQNEAQ.

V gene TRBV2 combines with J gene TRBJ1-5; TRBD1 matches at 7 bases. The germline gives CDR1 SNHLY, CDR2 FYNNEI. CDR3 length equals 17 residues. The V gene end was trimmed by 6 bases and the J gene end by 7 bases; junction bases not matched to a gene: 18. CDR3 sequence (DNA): TGTGCCAGCAGGAAAGGACAGGCAGTAGGAGGTGAACAGCCCCAGCATTTT. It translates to CASRKGQAVGGEQPQHF.

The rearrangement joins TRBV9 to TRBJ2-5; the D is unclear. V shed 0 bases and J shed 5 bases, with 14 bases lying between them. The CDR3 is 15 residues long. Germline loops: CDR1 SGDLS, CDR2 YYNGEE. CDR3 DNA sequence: TGTGCCAGCAGCGTAGAGGGTAGGCCCCTGGAGACCCAGTACTTC. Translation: CASSVEGRPLETQYF.

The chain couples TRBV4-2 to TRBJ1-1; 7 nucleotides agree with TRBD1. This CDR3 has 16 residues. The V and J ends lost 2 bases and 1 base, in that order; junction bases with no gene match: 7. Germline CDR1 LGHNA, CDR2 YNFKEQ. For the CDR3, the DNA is TGTGCCAGCAGCCAACCTGACAGGGCGAGGAACACTGAAGCTTTCTTT. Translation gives CASSQPDRARNTEAFF.

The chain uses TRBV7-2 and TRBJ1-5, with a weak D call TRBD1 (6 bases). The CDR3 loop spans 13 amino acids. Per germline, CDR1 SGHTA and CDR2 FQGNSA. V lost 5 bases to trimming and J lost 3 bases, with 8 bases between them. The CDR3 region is CASSGQINQPQHF. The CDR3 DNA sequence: TGTGCCAGCAGCGGACAGATCAATCAGCCCCAGCATTTT.

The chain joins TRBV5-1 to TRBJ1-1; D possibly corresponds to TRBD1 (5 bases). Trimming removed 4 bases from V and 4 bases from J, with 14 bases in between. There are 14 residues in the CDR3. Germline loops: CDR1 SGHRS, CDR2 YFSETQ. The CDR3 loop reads CASSQMVGGTEAFF. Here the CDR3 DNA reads TGCGCCAGCAGCCAAATGGTGGGGGGCACTGAAGCTTTCTTT.

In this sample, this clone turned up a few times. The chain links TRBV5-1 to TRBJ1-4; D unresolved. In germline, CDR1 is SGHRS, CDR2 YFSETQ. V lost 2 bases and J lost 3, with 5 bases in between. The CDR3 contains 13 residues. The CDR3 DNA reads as TGCGCCAGCAGCTTCGGGCCTAATGAAAAACTGTTTTTT. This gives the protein CASSFGPNEKLFF. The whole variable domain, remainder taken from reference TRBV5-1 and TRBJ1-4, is KAGVTQTPRYLIKTRGQQVTLSCSPISGHRSVSWYQQTPGQGLQFLFEYFSETQRNKGNFPGRFSGRQFSNSRSEMNVSTLELGDSALYLCASSFGPNEKLFFGSGTQLSVL.

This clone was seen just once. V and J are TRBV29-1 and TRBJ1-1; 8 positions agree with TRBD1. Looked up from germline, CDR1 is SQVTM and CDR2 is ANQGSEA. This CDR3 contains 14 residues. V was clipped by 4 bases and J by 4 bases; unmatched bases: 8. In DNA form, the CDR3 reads TGCAGCGTTGTGAGACAGGGGCTGGGCACTGAAGCTTTCTTT. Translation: CSVVRQGLGTEAFF.

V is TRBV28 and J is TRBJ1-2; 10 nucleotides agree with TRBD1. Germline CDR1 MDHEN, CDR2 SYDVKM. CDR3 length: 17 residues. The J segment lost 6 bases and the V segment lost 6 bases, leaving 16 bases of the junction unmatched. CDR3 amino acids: CASSHPWTGGIYHGYTF. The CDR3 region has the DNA TGTGCCAGCAGCCACCCGTGGACAGGGGGGATTTACCATGGCTACACCTTC.

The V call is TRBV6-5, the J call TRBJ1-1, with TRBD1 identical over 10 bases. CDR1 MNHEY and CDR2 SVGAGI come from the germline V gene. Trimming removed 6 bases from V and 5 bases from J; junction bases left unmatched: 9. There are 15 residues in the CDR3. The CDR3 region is CASSRRDRGNTEAFF. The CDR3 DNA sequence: TGTGCCAGCAGCCGCCGGGACAGGGGCAATACTGAAGCTTTCTTT.

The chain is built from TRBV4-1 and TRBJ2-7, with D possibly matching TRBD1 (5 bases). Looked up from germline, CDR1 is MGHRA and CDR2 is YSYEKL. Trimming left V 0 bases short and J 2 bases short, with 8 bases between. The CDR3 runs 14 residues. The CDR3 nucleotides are TGCGCCAGCAGCCAAGATAGGGGCGCCTACGAGCAGTACTTC. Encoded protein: CASSQDRGAYEQYF.

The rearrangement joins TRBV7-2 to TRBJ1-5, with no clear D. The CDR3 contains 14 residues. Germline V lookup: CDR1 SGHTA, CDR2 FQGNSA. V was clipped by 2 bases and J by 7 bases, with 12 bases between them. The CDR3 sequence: CASSLKGDGQPQHF. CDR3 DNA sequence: TGTGCCAGCAGCTTAAAGGGTGACGGACAGCCCCAGCATTTT. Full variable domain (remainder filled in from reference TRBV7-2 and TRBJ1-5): GAGVSQSPSNKVTEKGKDVELRCDPISGHTALYWYRQSLGQGLEFLIYFQGNSAPDKSGLPSDRFSAERTGGSVSTLTIQRTQQEDSAVYLCASSLKGDGQPQHFGDGTRLSIL.

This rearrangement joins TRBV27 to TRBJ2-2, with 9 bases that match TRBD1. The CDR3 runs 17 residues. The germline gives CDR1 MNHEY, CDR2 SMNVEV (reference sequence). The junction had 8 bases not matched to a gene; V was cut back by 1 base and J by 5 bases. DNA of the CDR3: TGTGCCAGCAGTTTATGGGAGGGACAGGGAAAAACCGGGGAGCTGTTTTTT. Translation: CASSLWEGQGKTGELFF.

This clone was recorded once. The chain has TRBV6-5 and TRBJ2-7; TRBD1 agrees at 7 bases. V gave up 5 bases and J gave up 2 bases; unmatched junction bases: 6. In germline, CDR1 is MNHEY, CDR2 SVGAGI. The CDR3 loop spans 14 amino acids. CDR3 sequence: CASSTDRVTYEQYF. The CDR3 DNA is TGTGCCAGCAGTACAGACAGGGTAACCTACGAGCAGTACTTC.

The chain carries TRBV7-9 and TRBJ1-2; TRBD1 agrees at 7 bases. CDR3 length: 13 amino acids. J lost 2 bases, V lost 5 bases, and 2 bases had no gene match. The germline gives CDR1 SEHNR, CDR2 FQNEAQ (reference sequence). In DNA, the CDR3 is TGTGCCAGCAGCGCGACAGGGAACTATGGCTACACCTTC. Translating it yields CASSATGNYGYTF. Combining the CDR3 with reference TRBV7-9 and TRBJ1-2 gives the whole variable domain DTGVSQNPRHKITKRGQNVTFRCDPISEHNRLYWYRQTLGQGPEFLTYFQNEAQLEKSRLLSDRFSAERPKGSFSTLEIQRTEQGDSAMYLCASSATGNYGYTFGSGTRLTVV.

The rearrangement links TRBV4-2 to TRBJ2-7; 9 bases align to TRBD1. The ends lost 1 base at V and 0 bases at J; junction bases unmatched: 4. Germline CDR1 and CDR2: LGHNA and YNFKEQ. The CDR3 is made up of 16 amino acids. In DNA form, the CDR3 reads TGTGCCAGCAGCCAAGGGGACAGGGCCAGCTCCTACGAGCAGTACTTC. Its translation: CASSQGDRASSYEQYF.

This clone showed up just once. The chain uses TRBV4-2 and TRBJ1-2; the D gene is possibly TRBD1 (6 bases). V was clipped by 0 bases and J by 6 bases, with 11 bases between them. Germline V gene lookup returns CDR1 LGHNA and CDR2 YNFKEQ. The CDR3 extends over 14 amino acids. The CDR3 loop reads CASSQEIGGHGYTF. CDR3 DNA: TGTGCCAGCAGCCAAGAAATCGGGGGCCATGGCTACACCTTC.